This entry features one T cell receptor beta chain sequence. Naive CD8 cells lacked CD45RO, underwent positive selection for CCR7 and left out terminally differentiated effector memory CD45RA+ cells. The CDR3 has 18 residues. Germline V gene lookup returns CDR1 SGHVS and CDR2 FNYEAQ. J gave up 1 base and V 5 bases, and 13 bases lay outside the gene matches. Only in-frame clones appear in the TCRdb table, and some are missing; sequencing was by immunoSEQ multiplex PCR. The sample lists about 2.1 million clones, 85% to 95% occurring once. The sample belongs to a study of shared clonotypes between healthy human individuals.

The sample comprised naive CD8+ T cells from PBMCs. This TCR was recovered from a man between 18 and 35 years old in good health. Some clones in this sample may be carry-over from other donors' samples. The chain uses TRBV7-6 and TRBJ2-3, with 9 nucleotides matching TRBD2. CDR3 in DNA: TGTGCCAGCAGCCTACTAGTTGGGGAGCGGGAGGGCACAGATACGCAGTATTTT. This translates into CASSLLVGEREGTDTQYF.